Below, one T cell receptor beta chain is given with its context. The antigen remains unidentified. At the survey level, the v3.0 immunoSEQ assay was run. Repertoires were generated with immunoSEQ multiplex PCR, while TCRdb's copy carries only in-frame clones and drops some. The sample yields just under 40,000 clones, about 88% seen once. CDR1 and CDR2 (germline): SGHAT, FQNNGV. This CDR3 spans 15 amino acids. The V and J ends lost 5 bases and 8 bases, in that order; junction bases with no gene match: 9. This sample is part of a study of long-term antiretroviral therapy in people with HIV. Every HIV-positive participant received treatment in the United States. Whole-study results and caveats: In samples taken after ART, diversity increased but remained below transplant donor control levels. Blood collection from the mid-2000s to the late 2010s possibly occurred under older ART regimens. When set beside controls, HIV repertoires had CDR3 length ranges that were narrower.

Sequences were derived from unsorted PBMCs, sampled just before starting antiretroviral therapy. The chain combines TRBV11-2 with TRBJ1-4; 9 bases are a match to TRBD1. The clonotype comes from a woman younger than 35 with HIV. CDR3 nucleotides: TGTGCCAGCAGCGAGTACAGGGGGCAAGGAGAAAAACTGTTTTTT. Translation: CASSEYRGQGEKLFF.